The present T cell receptor beta chain was sequenced within a study of CD8 T cells in Susac syndrome. Germline values: CDR1 MGHDK, CDR2 SYGVNS. V shed 3 bases and J shed 5 bases, with 7 bases lying between them. This CDR3 comprises 12 residues. Random hexamers were used to reverse transcribe an amount of 0.5 to 1 ug RNA. Across 54 Vbeta and 13 Jbeta, immunoSEQ multiplex PCR amplified TCR beta CDR3. TCRdb ran MiXCR on the immunoSEQ multiplex PCR reads and lists one entry per CDR3 protein. This table has over 130,000 distinct CDR3 sequences, about 95% appearing once. CD8+ and CD4+ T cells from blood underwent TCR beta sequencing. TEMRA cells underwent FACS enrichment and CD8+ and CD4+ T cells underwent negative isolation.

The sample taken for sequencing was CD4+ T cells from PBMCs. The receptor's source is a human donor with multiple sclerosis. The chain recombines TRBV25-1 with TRBJ1-2; D not certain. The CDR3 spells CASSDRKYGYTF. Written as DNA, the CDR3 is TGTGCCAGCAGTGATCGGAAATATGGCTACACCTTC.